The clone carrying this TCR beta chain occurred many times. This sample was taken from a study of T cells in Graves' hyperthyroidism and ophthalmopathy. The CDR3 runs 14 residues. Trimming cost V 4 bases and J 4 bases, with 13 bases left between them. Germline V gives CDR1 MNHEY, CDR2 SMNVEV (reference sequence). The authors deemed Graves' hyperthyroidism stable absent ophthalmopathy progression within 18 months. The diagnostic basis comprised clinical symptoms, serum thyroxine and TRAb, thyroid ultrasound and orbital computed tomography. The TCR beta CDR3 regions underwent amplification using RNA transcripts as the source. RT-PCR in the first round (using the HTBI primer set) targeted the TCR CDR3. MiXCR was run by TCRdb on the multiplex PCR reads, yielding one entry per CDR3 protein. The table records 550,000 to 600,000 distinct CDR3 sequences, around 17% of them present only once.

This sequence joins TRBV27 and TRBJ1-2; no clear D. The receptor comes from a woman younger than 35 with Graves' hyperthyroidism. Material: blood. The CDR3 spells CASSSERGSYGYTF. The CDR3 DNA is TGTGCCAGCAGTTCGGAGCGCGGAAGCTATGGCTACACCTTC.